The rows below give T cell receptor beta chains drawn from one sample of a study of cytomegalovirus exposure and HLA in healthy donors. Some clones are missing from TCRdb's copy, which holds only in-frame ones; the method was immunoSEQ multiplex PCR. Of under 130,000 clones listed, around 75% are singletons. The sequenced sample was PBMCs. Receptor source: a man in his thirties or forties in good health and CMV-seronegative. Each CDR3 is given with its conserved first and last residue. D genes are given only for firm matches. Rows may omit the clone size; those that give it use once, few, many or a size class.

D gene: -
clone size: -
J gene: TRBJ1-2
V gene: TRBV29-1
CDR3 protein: CSVGGRYGYTF
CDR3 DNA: TGCAGCGTTGGGGGGAGGTATGGCTACACCTTC

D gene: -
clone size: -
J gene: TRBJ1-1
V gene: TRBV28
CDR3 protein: CASSLMRQANTEAFF
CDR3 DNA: TGTGCCAGCAGTCTTATGAGACAGGCTAACACTGAAGCTTTCTTT

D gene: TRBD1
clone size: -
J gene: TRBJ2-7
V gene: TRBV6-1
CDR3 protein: CASTLLRDRGHEQYF
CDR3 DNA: TGTGCCAGCACCTTACTCCGGGACAGGGGGCACGAGCAGTACTTC

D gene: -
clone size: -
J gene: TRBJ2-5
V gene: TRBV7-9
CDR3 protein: CASSLTGEQYF
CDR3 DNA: TGTGCCAGCAGTTTAACAGGAGAGCAGTACTTC

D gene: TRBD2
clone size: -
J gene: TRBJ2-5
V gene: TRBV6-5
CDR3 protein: CASSYGEGETQYF
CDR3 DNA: TGTGCCAGCAGTTACGGGGAGGGAGAGACCCAGTACTTC

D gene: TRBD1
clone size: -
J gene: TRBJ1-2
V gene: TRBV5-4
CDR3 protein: CASGDRGDYGYTF
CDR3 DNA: TGTGCCAGCGGGGACAGGGGGGACTATGGCTACACCTTC

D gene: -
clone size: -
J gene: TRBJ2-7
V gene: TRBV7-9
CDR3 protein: CASSQQGQGYEQYF
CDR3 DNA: TGTGCCAGCAGCCAACAGGGACAAGGCTACGAGCAGTACTTC

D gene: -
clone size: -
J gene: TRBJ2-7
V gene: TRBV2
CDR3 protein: CASSGDTRGGMARSSYEQYF
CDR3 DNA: TGTGCCAGCAGTGGGGACACCAGGGGTGGGATGGCCCGAAGCTCCTACGAGCAGTACTTC

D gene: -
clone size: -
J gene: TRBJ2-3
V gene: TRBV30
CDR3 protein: CAWEDYKSIDTQYF
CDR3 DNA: TGTGCCTGGGAAGACTACAAATCTATAGATACGCAGTATTTT

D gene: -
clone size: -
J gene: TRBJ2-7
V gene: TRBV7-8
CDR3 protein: CASSLAPWGDEQYF
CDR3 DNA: TGTGCCAGCAGCTTAGCGCCATGGGGGGACGAGCAGTACTTC

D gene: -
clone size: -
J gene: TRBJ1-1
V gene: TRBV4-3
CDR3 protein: CASSQEVGGREAFF
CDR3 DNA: TGCGCCAGCAGCCAAGAGGTGGGGGGGAGAGAGGCTTTCTTT

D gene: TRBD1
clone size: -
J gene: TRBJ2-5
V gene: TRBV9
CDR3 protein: CASSRGQGRQETQYF
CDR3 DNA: TGTGCCAGCAGCCGGGGACAGGGGAGACAAGAGACCCAGTACTTC

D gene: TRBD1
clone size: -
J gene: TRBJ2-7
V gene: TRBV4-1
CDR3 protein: CASSQSTGVPYEQYF
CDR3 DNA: TGCGCCAGCAGCCAATCCACAGGGGTTCCCTACGAGCAGTACTTC

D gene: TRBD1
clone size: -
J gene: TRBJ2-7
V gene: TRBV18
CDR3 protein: CASSWGNPGQPYEQYF
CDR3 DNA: TGTGCCAGCTCCTGGGGGAATCCGGGACAGCCCTACGAGCAGTACTTC

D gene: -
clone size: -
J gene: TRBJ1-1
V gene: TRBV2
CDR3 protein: CASTDFREATEAFF
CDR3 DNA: TGTGCCAGCACCGACTTCCGGGAGGCCACTGAAGCTTTCTTT

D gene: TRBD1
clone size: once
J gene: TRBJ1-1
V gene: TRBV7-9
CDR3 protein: CASSLSGTGEAFF
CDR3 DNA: TGTGCCAGCAGCCTTTCCGGGACAGGAGAAGCTTTCTTT

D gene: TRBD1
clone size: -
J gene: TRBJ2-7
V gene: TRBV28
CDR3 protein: CASTPGQGRFYEQYF
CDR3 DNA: TGTGCCAGCACCCCGGGACAGGGACGGTTCTACGAGCAGTACTTC

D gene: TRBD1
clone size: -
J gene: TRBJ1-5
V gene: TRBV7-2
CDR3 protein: CASSTYRGLQHF
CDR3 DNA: TGTGCCAGCAGCACCTACAGGGGACTCCAGCATTTT

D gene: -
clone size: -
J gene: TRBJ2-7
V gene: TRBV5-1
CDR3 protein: CASSLGTATYEQYF
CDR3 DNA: TGCGCCAGCAGCTTGGGGACAGCTACCTACGAGCAGTACTTC

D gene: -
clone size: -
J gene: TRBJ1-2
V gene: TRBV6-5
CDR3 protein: CASRVRGAPNYGYTF
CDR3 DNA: TGTGCCAGCAGGGTGCGGGGGGCCCCTAACTATGGCTACACCTTC

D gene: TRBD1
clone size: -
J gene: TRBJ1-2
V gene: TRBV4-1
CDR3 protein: CASSQGQGYYGYTF
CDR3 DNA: TGCGCCAGCAGCCAAGGACAGGGCTACTATGGCTACACCTTC

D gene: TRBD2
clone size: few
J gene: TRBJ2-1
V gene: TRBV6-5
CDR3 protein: CASTSTSGRIHEQFF
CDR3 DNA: TGTGCCAGCACCTCCACTAGCGGGAGAATCCATGAGCAGTTCTTC

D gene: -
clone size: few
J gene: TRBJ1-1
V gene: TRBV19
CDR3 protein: CASTMMGGMGTEAFF
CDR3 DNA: TGTGCCAGTACCATGATGGGGGGGATGGGGACTGAAGCTTTCTTT

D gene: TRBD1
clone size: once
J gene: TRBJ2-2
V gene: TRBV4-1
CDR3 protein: CASSLRQGANGELFF
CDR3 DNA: TGCGCCAGCAGCCTTAGACAGGGGGCGAACGGGGAGCTGTTTTTT

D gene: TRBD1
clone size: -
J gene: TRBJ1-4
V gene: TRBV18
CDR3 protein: CASSLAGTANEKLFF
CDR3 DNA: TGTGCCAGCTCTCTCGCGGGGACAGCGAATGAAAAACTGTTTTTT

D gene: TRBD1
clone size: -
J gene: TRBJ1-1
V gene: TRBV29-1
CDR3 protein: CSVGTGNTEAFF
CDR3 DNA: TGCAGTGTTGGGACAGGGAACACTGAAGCTTTCTTT

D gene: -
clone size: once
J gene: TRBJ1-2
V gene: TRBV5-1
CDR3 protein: CASSPMGPANYGYTF
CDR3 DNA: TGCGCCAGCAGCCCGATGGGGCCAGCTAACTATGGCTACACCTTC

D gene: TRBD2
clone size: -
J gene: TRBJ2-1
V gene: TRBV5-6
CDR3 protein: CASSLEGLAGYEQFF
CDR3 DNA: TGTGCCAGCAGCTTGGAGGGACTAGCGGGCTATGAGCAGTTCTTC

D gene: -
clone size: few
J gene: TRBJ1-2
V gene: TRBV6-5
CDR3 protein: CASSYSAGVYGYTF
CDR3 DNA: TGTGCCAGCAGTTACTCGGCAGGGGTCTATGGCTACACCTTC

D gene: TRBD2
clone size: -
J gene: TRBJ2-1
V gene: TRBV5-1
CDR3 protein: CASCPSGRTYNEQFF
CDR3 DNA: TGCGCCAGCTGTCCTAGCGGGAGAACCTACAATGAGCAGTTCTTC

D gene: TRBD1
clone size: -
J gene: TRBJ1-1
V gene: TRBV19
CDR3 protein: CASTLVPGQGMNTEAFF
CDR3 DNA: TGTGCCAGTACCTTAGTCCCGGGACAGGGAATGAACACTGAAGCTTTCTTT

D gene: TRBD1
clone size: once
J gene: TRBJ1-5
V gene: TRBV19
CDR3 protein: CASTPSDRRNQPQHF
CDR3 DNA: TGTGCCAGTACCCCTTCGGACAGGAGGAATCAGCCCCAGCATTTT

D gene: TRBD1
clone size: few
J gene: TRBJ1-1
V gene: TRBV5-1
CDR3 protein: CASSSQGAPDTEAFF
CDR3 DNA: TGCGCCAGCAGCTCACAGGGGGCGCCGGACACTGAAGCTTTCTTT

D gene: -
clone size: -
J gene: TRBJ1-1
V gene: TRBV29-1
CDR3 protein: CSVGSLNTEAFF
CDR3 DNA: TGCAGCGTTGGGAGTTTGAACACTGAAGCTTTCTTT

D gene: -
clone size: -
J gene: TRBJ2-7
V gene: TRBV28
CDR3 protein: CATLGRLYEQYF
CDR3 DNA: TGTGCCACCCTGGGGCGCCTCTACGAGCAGTACTTC

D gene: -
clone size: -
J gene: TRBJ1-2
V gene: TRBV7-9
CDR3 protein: CASSRGSTNYGYTF
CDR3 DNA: TGTGCCAGCAGCCGAGGGTCGACTAACTATGGCTACACCTTC

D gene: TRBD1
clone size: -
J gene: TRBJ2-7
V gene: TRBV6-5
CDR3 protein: CASSLTGGAPYEQYF
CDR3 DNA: TGTGCCAGCAGTTTAACAGGGGGCGCACCCTACGAGCAGTACTTC

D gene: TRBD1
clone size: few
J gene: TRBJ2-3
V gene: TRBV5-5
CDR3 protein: CASSGTADTQYF
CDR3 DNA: TGTGCCAGCAGCGGGACAGCAGATACGCAGTATTTT

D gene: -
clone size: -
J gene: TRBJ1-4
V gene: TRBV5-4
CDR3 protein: CASSLADLGNEKLFF
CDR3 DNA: TGTGCCAGCAGCTTGGCGGACTTGGGTAATGAAAAACTGTTTTTT

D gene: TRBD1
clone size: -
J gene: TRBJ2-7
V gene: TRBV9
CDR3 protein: CASSEGVDRFYEQYF
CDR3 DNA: TGTGCCAGCAGCGAGGGGGTGGACAGGTTCTACGAGCAGTACTTC

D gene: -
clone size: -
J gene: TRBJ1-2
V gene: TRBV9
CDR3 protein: CASSQVGAVYGYTF
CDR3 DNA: TGTGCCAGCAGTCAGGTGGGGGCGGTCTATGGCTACACCTTC

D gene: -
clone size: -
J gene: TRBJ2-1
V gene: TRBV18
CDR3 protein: CASSPQSGNNEQFF
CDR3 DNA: TGTGCCAGCTCACCTCAATCGGGGAACAATGAGCAGTTCTTC

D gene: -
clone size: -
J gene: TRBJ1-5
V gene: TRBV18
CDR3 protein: CASSRRDDQPQHF
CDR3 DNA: TGTGCCAGCTCACGGAGGGATGATCAGCCCCAGCATTTT

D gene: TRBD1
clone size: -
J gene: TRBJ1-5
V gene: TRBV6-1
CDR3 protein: CASSVGQGVGQPQHF
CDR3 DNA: TGTGCCAGCAGTGTGGGACAGGGGGTGGGTCAGCCCCAGCATTTT

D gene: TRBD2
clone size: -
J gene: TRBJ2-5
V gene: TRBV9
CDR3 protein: CASSETVGTSGQETQYF
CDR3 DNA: TGTGCCAGCAGCGAAACAGTCGGGACTAGCGGACAAGAGACCCAGTACTTC

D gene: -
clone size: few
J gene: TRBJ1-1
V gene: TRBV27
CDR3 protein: CASSSRDTEAFF
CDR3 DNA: TGTGCCAGCAGTTCCCGGGACACTGAAGCTTTCTTT

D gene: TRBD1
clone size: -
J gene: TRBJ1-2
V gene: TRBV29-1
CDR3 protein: CSANEAGQSHGYTF
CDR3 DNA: TGCAGCGCCAACGAGGCGGGACAGTCCCACGGCTACACCTTC

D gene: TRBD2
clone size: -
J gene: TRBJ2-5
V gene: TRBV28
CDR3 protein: CASSLGRGSRAETQYF
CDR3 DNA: TGTGCCAGCAGTCTTGGGCGGGGGAGTAGGGCAGAGACCCAGTACTTC